A single TCR beta chain is shown here with its context. This entry belongs to a study of T cells expressing NK-cell markers. The CDR3 sequence is 15 residues long. The germline CDR1 and CDR2 sequences are SGHRS and YFSETQ. For each CDR3 protein, TCRdb gives one entry from its re-call of the 5' RACE reads, without DNA. This sample contains about 370,000 distinct CDR3 sequences. Sequences were obtained from blood T cells: a sorted CD56 or NKG2C T cell subset, CD4+ or CD8+ T cells, or bulk PBMC T cells (not recorded which). This TCR was recovered from a woman in her 50s in good health. The chain combines TRBV5-1 with TRBJ2-1; TCRdb designates TRBD2, a call that cannot be tested without DNA. Here the CDR3 reads CASSPSGSRNNEQFF.